This T cell receptor beta chain was profiled in a study of T-cell memory formation after mild COVID-19. Germline CDR1 and CDR2: SEHNR and FQNEAQ (reference sequence). This CDR3 has 12 amino acids. V lost 5 bases to trimming and J lost 6 bases, with 10 bases between them. The authors produced TCR alpha and TCR beta cDNA libraries with sample barcodes and UMIs by 5'RACE using constant-segment primers. TCRdb redid the calling of the 5' RACE reads with MiXCR, one entry per CDR3 protein. This table has about 540,000 distinct CDR3 sequences, roughly 20% appearing once. For this clonotype: The antigen is not known.

General study results and limits: Mainly CM and EM harbored the contracting CD4+ clones; mainly EMRA harbored the CD8+ ones. Detection of some responders pre-infection suggested pre-existing cross-reactive memory T cells participated. A balance of CD4 and CD8 characterized clones contracting day 15 to 85, whereas later expanders leaned CD4+.

The gene calls are TRBV7-9 and TRBJ1-1; the D is unclear. The TCR was taken from an adult woman who had mild COVID-19 (a few samples of this study predate the infection). Cell type and time point are not known. The sample consisted of PBMCs or a T cell subset sorted from them (not recorded which). CDR3 region: CASSPQAPEAFF. The CDR3 region has the DNA TGTGCCAGCAGCCCACAAGCACCTGAAGCTTTCTTT.